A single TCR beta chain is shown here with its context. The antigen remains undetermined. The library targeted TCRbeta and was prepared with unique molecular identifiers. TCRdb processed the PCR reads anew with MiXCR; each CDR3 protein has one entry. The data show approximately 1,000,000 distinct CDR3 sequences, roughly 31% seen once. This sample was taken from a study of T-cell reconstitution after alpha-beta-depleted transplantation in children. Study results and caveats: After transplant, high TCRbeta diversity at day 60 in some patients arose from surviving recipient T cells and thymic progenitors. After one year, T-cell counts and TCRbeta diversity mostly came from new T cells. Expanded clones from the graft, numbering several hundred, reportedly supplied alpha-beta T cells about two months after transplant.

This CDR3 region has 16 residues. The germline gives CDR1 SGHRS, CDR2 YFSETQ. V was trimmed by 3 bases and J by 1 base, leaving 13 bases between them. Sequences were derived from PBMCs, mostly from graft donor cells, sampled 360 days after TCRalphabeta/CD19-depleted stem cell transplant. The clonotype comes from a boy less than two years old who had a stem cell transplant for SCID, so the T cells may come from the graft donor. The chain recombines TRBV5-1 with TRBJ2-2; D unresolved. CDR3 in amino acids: CASSSQRVLNTGELFF. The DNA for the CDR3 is TGCGCCAGCAGCTCGCAACGGGTGTTGAACACCGGGGAGCTGTTTTTT.